Below are 20 T cell receptor beta chains sequenced from a single sample in a study of blood T cell repertoires in COVID-19 (dated by TCRdb to about 2020). Receptor amplification or capture employed the immunoSEQ multiplex PCR assay. TCRdb's version of the immuneACCESS table is confined to in-frame rearrangements and falls short of the full clone set. An unresolved V gene accounts for under half of the shortfall where checked; the remainder is of unknown origin. The sample table lists some 220,000 clones, approximately 84% of them with a count of one. Clones ranked in the top ten supply about 2.4% of the sample. Sequenced material: peripheral blood. Receptor source: a woman aged 60 to 75 with acute or convalescent COVID-19.

V gene TRBV4-1 combines with J gene TRBJ2-3; the match to TRBD2 covers 11 bases. Germline trimming cut 4 bases from V and 2 bases from J; bases unmatched to any gene: 5. Germline V gene sequence: CDR1 MGHRA, CDR2 YSYEKL. This CDR3 has 16 amino acids. CDR3 coding DNA: TGCGCCAGCAGCCCCCAACTAGCGGGGGTCACAGATACGCAGTATTTT. It translates to CASSPQLAGVTDTQYF.

J is TRBJ1-2 and V is TRBV12-3 or TRBV12-4; perhaps TRBD1 as D (5 bases). CDR3 length: 12 residues. V lost 6 bases to trimming and J lost 3 bases, with 8 bases between them. CDR3 residues: CASRGTYYGYTF. The CDR3 DNA sequence: TGTGCCAGCAGAGGGACTTACTATGGCTACACCTTC.

The gene calls are TRBV7-6 and TRBJ2-3; no firm D call. Germline V gene sequence: CDR1 SGHVS, CDR2 FNYEAQ. V was clipped by 0 bases and J by 4 bases, with 8 bases between them. CDR3 length equals 14 residues. The CDR3 spells CASSLARSPDTQYF. The CDR3 DNA reads TGTGCCAGCAGCTTAGCGCGGAGCCCAGATACGCAGTATTTT.

This chain joins TRBV7-9 and TRBJ1-3; the D gene is possibly TRBD1 (5 bases). Germline CDR1 reads SEHNR; CDR2 reads FQNEAQ (reference sequence). Trimming removed 1 base from V and 1 base from J, with 8 bases in between. The CDR3 runs to 15 residues. The CDR3 DNA reads TGTGCCAGCAGCTTAGAATCAGGGTCTGGAAACACCATATATTTT. This sequence encodes CASSLESGSGNTIYF. The variable domain in full, completed from reference TRBV7-9 and TRBJ1-3, reads DTGVSQNPRHKITKRGQNVTFRCDPISEHNRLYWYRQTLGQGPEFLTYFQNEAQLEKSRLLSDRFSAERPKGSFSTLEIQRTEQGDSAMYLCASSLESGSGNTIYFGEGSWLTVV.

V usage is TRBV4-2 and J usage is TRBJ1-2; D uncertain. The CDR3 covers 14 residues. In germline, CDR1 is LGHNA, CDR2 YNFKEQ. The V end lost 0 bases, the J end lost 7 bases, and 12 bases lay between the germline ends. DNA of the CDR3: TGTGCCAGCAGCCAAGATCACGGGATTTCTGGCTACACCTTC. Translation: CASSQDHGISGYTF.

This clone was observed a handful of times. The CDR3 nucleotides read TGTGCCAGCAGCTTTGCCCACAGGGTTAAGGAGCTGTTTTTT. This sequence encodes CASSFAHRVKELFF. The gene calls are TRBV5-6 and TRBJ2-2; possibly TRBD1 for D (6 bases). Trimming shortened V by 2 bases and J by 10 bases, and 15 bases separated the two germline ends. The CDR3 is 14 amino acids. The V gene's germline CDR1 is SGHDT and CDR2 YYEEEE.

Worth noting for this clone: A read error is possible here, since a much larger clone lies one base away. The chain is built from TRBV11-2 and TRBJ1-1, with a weak D call TRBD1 (5 bases). In germline, CDR1 is SGHAT, CDR2 FQNNGV. The V end lost 2 bases, the J end lost 1 base, and 5 bases lay between the germline ends. The CDR3 is made up of 13 amino acids. The CDR3 DNA reads TGTGCCAGCAGCTTAACAGGGAACACTGAAGCTTTCTTT. Protein: CASSLTGNTEAFF.

About this clone: The same CDR3 is also encoded by other DNA sequences in this sample. This CDR3 is CASSATGSGNTIYF. Written as DNA, the CDR3 is TGTGCCAGTAGTGCGACAGGTTCTGGAAACACCATATATTTT. The chain employs TRBV19 and TRBJ1-3, with D possibly matching TRBD1 (6 bases). V lost 5 bases and J 1 base, leaving 9 bases between the germline ends. The germline CDR1 and CDR2 sequences are LNHDA and SQIVND (reference sequence). The CDR3 contains 14 residues.

The V and J genes are TRBV11-2 and TRBJ2-2; D not certain. Germline V gives CDR1 SGHAT, CDR2 FQNNGV. V lost 1 base to trimming and J lost 8 bases, with 5 bases between them. There are 12 residues in the CDR3. CDR3 residues: CASSLGEGELFF. In DNA form, the CDR3 reads TGTGCCAGCAGCTTAGGAGAAGGGGAGCTGTTTTTT.

The rearrangement uses TRBV12-3 or TRBV12-4 and TRBJ1-5; D is ambiguous. The CDR3 consists of 13 residues. V was cut by 0 bases and J by 6 bases, with 6 bases left in between. CDR3 in amino acids: CASSLASGQPQHF. As DNA, the CDR3 is TGTGCCAGCAGTTTAGCGTCAGGTCAGCCCCAGCATTTT.

The rearrangement joins TRBV19 to TRBJ1-2; 8 positions match TRBD1. Germline V CDR1 and CDR2: LNHDA, SQIVND (reference sequence). Trimming cost V 2 bases and J 3 bases; bases outside gene matches: 14. The CDR3 contains 18 residues. DNA of the CDR3: TGTGCCAGTAGTATACCGTGGACAGGGACTCGGGCTGACTATGGCTACACCTTC. Protein product: CASSIPWTGTRADYGYTF.

V gene TRBV19 combines with J gene TRBJ1-5; TRBD1 is a possible D gene (6 bases). Per germline, CDR1 LNHDA and CDR2 SQIVND (reference sequence). CDR3 length equals 16 residues. Trimming took 1 base from V and 4 from J, leaving 14 bases between them. The CDR3 region is CASSIATGRGNQPQHF. CDR3 nucleotide sequence: TGTGCCAGTAGTATAGCCACAGGGAGAGGGAATCAGCCCCAGCATTTT.

The chain carries TRBV6-5 and TRBJ2-2; the D gene is possibly TRBD2 (5 bases). This CDR3 contains 15 residues. From germline, CDR1 is MNHEY and CDR2 SVGAGI. The germline V and J ends were trimmed by 5 bases and 1 base, with 11 bases remaining between them. CDR3 DNA sequence: TGTGCCAGCAGTCGAGGACTTGTGAACACCGGGGAGCTGTTTTTT. Translating it yields CASSRGLVNTGELFF.

This chain connects TRBV18 to TRBJ1-1, with unresolved D. Germline values: CDR1 KGHSH, CDR2 LQKENI. This CDR3 has 15 amino acids. The V gene lost 0 bases and the J gene lost 0 bases, with 8 bases spanning the gap. The CDR3 here is CASSPPEGLNTEAFF. The CDR3 coding sequence is TGTGCCAGCTCACCACCAGAGGGCCTGAACACTGAAGCTTTCTTT.

The chain links TRBV6-6 to TRBJ2-3; 7 bases map to TRBD2. The germline gives CDR1 MNHNY, CDR2 SVGAGI (reference sequence). V shed 5 bases, J shed 2 bases, and the junction held 7 bases outside the gene matches. CDR3 size: 15 residues. The CDR3 reads CASSPAGKTTDTQYF. CDR3 DNA sequence: TGTGCCAGCAGTCCAGCGGGGAAAACCACAGATACGCAGTATTTT.

This clone was found a few times. This chain links TRBV15 with TRBJ2-3, with TRBD2 identical over 10 bases. The CDR3 extends over 15 amino acids. J gave up 4 bases and V 5 bases, and 6 bases lay outside the gene matches. From germline, CDR1 is LNHNV and CDR2 YYDKDF (reference sequence). The CDR3: CATSEVAGGPDTQYF. CDR3 coding DNA: TGTGCCACCAGCGAAGTAGCGGGGGGACCAGATACGCAGTATTTT.

This clone appeared once. The rearrangement joins TRBV2 to TRBJ2-7; 8 bases match TRBD2. Germline CDR1 SNHLY, CDR2 FYNNEI. Trimming at V came to 8 bases and at J to 3 bases, leaving 3 bases not matched to a gene. CDR3 length equals 12 residues. CDR3 protein: CASRRGDYEQYF. CDR3 DNA: TGTGCCAGCCGGCGGGGGGACTACGAGCAGTACTTC.

This chain uses TRBV3-1 (or the pseudogene TRBV3-2) with TRBJ1-2, with D uncertain. The V and J ends lost 4 bases and 0 bases respectively, with 9 bases between them. Germline CDR1 is LGHDT and CDR2 is YNNKEL (reference sequence). The length of the CDR3 is 14 residues. The CDR3 sequence: CASSPLVTNYGYTF. The CDR3 DNA reads as TGTGCCAGCAGCCCACTGGTCACTAACTATGGCTACACCTTC.

In this sample, this clone turned up a few times. The chain combines TRBV7-2 with TRBJ1-4, with TRBD1 matching 9 bases. V shed 5 bases, J shed 1 base, and the junction held 8 bases outside the gene matches. Looked up from germline, CDR1 is SGHTA and CDR2 is FQGNSA. The CDR3 consists of 17 residues. The CDR3 DNA is TGTGCCAGCAGCCTACAAGGGACAGGGATAACTAATGAAAAACTGTTTTTT. Translating gives CASSLQGTGITNEKLFF.

The CDR3 region has the DNA TGTGCCAGCAGCTCTGCGGGGGGGGACAGGATTCATGGCTACACCTTC. It is translated as CASSSAGGDRIHGYTF. The chain couples TRBV5-5 to TRBJ1-2; 8 bases fit TRBD1. There are 16 residues in the CDR3. CDR1 is SGHKS, CDR2 YYEKEE, per germline (reference sequence). J was trimmed by 6 bases and V by 3 bases; bases with no gene match: 13. The variable domain in full, completed from reference TRBV5-5 and TRBJ1-2, reads DAGVTQSPTHLIKTRGQQVTLRCSPISGHKSVSWYQQVLGQGPQFIFQYYEKEERGRGNFPDRFSARQFPNYSSELNVNALLLGDSALYLCASSSAGGDRIHGYTFGSGTRLTVV.